This T cell receptor beta chain is from a study of PD-1 blockade in classical Hodgkin lymphoma. Study findings and constraints: The diversity seen at baseline in complete responders resembled that of newly diagnosed patients. Only CD4+ TCR diversity, not CD8+, had risen significantly by C4D1. Among the patients, those starting nivolumab under 1 year after ASCT were excluded.

Assay used: immunoSEQ multiplex PCR; TCRdb lists only in-frame clones, some missing. Among tens of thousands of clones listed, roughly 87% were seen once. Points on this clone: Its cognate antigen is unknown.

CDR3 length: 16 residues. Germline CDR1 and CDR2: SNHLY and FYNNEI. V lost 6 bases and J 2 bases, leaving 17 bases between the germline ends. Time point: cycle 4 day 1 (C4D1), after less than 7 weeks of nivolumab. Brentuximab vedotin exposure varied, and every patient relapsed after autologous stem cell transplantation. The genes are TRBV2 and TRBJ1-5, with D possibly matching TRBD1 (6 bases). This TCR came from a human donor with classical Hodgkin lymphoma. Material: peripheral blood mononuclear cells (PBMCs), obtained before the fourth cycle of nivolumab. The CDR3 coding sequence is TGTGCCAGCAGCGAGGCCAGGGGAGTCGGCAATCAGCCCCAGCATTTT. Encoded protein: CASSEARGVGNQPQHF.